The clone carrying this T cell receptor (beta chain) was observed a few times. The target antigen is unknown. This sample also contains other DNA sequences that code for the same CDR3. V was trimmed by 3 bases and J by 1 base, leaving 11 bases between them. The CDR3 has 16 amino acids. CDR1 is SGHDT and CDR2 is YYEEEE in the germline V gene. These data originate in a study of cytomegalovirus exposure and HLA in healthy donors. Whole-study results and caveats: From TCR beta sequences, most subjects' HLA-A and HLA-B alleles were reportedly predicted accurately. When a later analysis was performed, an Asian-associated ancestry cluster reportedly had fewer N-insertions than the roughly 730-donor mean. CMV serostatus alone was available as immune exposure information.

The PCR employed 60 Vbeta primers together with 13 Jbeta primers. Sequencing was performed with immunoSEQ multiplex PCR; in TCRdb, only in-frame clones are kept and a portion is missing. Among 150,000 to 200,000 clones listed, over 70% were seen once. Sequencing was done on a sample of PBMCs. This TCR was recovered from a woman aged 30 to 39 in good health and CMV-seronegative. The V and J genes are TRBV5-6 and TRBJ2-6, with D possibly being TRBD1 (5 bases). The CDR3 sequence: CASSYRFRSGANVLTF. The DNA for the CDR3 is TGTGCCAGCAGCTACAGGTTCAGGTCTGGGGCCAACGTCCTGACTTTC.